One and the same sample provided the 13 T cell receptor beta chains below, sequenced in a study of T cell responses to AZD1222 COVID-19 vaccine (dated by TCRdb to 2020 to 2022). The library was generated by the immunoSEQ multiplex PCR assay. In its TCRdb copy, this immuneACCESS table keeps in-frame sequences only and misses some clones. Where compared with another copy, unresolved V genes explain less than half of these, and the others have no known cause. The sample profile shows about 120,000 clones; roughly 86% of them were found once. The ten biggest clones cover about 3% of the sample. In the paper's terms, the time point label means: about 28 days (+/-7) after the second vaccine dose. Sample: peripheral blood, taken 28 days after the second AZD1222 dose. Source of these receptors: an adult who received the AZD1222 COVID-19 vaccine.

The sample holds one count of this clone. This chain uses TRBV28 with TRBJ1-1; 7 bases match TRBD1. Germline V CDR1 and CDR2: MDHEN, SYDVKM. The CDR3 runs 16 residues. Losses at the gene ends were 5 bases for V and 4 bases for J; bases not matched to a gene: 13. The CDR3 region is CASSQYKGALGTEAFF. The CDR3 bases are TGTGCCAGCAGTCAATATAAGGGGGCGTTGGGCACTGAAGCTTTCTTT. Using reference TRBV28 and TRBJ1-1 for the parts outside the CDR3, the full variable domain is DVKVTQSSRYLVKRTGEKVFLECVQDMDHENMFWYRQDPGLGLRLIYFSYDVKMKEKGDIPEGYSVSREKKERFSLILESASTNQTSMYLCASSQYKGALGTEAFFGQGTRLTVV.

The chain has TRBV19 and TRBJ1-1, with D perhaps matching TRBD1 (5 bases). Germline lookup yields CDR1 LNHDA and CDR2 SQIVND (reference sequence). CDR3 size: 16 residues. Trimming stripped 1 base from V and 0 bases from J, with 12 bases between. The CDR3 nucleotides are TGTGCCAGTAGTATAGCCCCCGGGACGGTGAACACTGAAGCTTTCTTT. Protein product: CASSIAPGTVNTEAFF. Drawing the rest from reference TRBV19 and TRBJ1-1, the complete variable domain is DGGITQSPKYLFRKEGQNVTLSCEQNLNHDAMYWYRQDPGQGLRLIYYSQIVNDFQKGDIAEGYSVSREKKESFPLTVTSAQKNPTAFYLCASSIAPGTVNTEAFFGQGTRLTVV.

The V and J genes are TRBV24-1 and TRBJ1-2, with a weak D call TRBD1 (6 bases). Germline CDR1 and CDR2: KGHDR and SFDVKD. V shed 4 bases and J shed 6 bases, with 8 bases lying between them. The CDR3 sequence is 12 residues long. CDR3 sequence reads: CATSETGHGYTF. CDR3 sequence (DNA): TGTGCCACCAGTGAAACAGGGCATGGCTACACCTTC.

The chain employs TRBV30 and TRBJ1-5, with D uncertain. This CDR3 spans 13 amino acids. The V end was cut by 3 bases, the J end by 5 bases, with 11 bases between. The germline CDR1 and CDR2 sequences are GTSNPN and SVGIG (reference sequence). In nucleotides, the CDR3 is TGTGCCTGGAGCCGACAACGGCATCAGCCCCAGCATTTT. Protein sequence: CAWSRQRHQPQHF. The full variable domain, in which reference TRBV30 and TRBJ1-5 provide the parts outside the CDR3, is SQTIHQWPATLVQPVGSPLSLECTVEGTSNPNLYWYRQAAGRGLQLLFYSVGIGQISSEVPQNLSASRPQDRQFILSSKKLLLSDSGFYLCAWSRQRHQPQHFGDGTRLSIL.

V and J are TRBV19 and TRBJ1-5, with no clear D. This CDR3 comprises 12 residues. In germline, CDR1 is LNHDA, CDR2 SQIVND (reference sequence). Trimming cost V 4 bases and J 0 bases, with 1 base left between them. The CDR3 sequence: CASSTSNQPQHF. CDR3 sequence (DNA): TGTGCCAGTAGTACTAGCAATCAGCCCCAGCATTTT.

The V call is TRBV29-1, the J call TRBJ2-5; 9 bases are a match to TRBD1. The CDR3 totals 12 residues. With 6 bases clipped from V and 5 bases from J, the junction kept 4 bases outside the gene matches. CDR1 is SQVTM and CDR2 is ANQGSEA in the germline V gene. CDR3 residues: CSVGTGQETQYF. The CDR3 nucleotides are TGCAGCGTGGGGACAGGGCAGGAGACCCAGTACTTC.

This chain connects TRBV24-1 to TRBJ2-7; no definite D call. Looked up from germline, CDR1 is KGHDR and CDR2 is SFDVKD. The length of the CDR3 is 13 residues. Trimming took off 3 bases at V and 6 bases at J, with 11 bases between the two ends. CDR3 sequence (DNA): TGTGCCACCAGTGATCCCCCCAGGTCCGAGCAGTACTTC. Translating gives CATSDPPRSEQYF.

V usage is TRBV9 and J usage is TRBJ2-1; perhaps TRBD1 as D (5 bases). The CDR3 spans 16 residues. Trimming cost V 0 bases and J 0 bases, with 10 bases left between them. Looked up from germline, CDR1 is SGDLS and CDR2 is YYNGEE. The DNA for the CDR3 is TGTGCCAGCAGCGTAGGTACAGGACCCTCCTACAATGAGCAGTTCTTC. Residues: CASSVGTGPSYNEQFF.

The chain has TRBV6-1 and TRBJ2-7, with 11 nucleotides matching TRBD1. Germline V gene lookup returns CDR1 MNHNS and CDR2 SASEGT. The CDR3 covers 15 residues. V lost 1 base to trimming and J lost 5 bases; unmatched junction nucleotides: 4. CDR3 amino acids: CASSEEGQGGHEQYF. DNA for the CDR3: TGTGCCAGCAGTGAAGAGGGACAGGGGGGTCACGAGCAGTACTTC.

This clone showed up just a few times. The V and J genes are TRBV2 and TRBJ2-2; D is undetermined. Per the germline V gene, CDR1 is SNHLY and CDR2 is FYNNEI. V lost 3 bases and J lost 0, with 8 bases in between. The CDR3 is made up of 15 amino acids. Here the CDR3 DNA reads TGTGCCAGCAGTGATGTCACCCCGAACACCGGGGAGCTGTTTTTT. This sequence encodes CASSDVTPNTGELFF. Variable domain in full (rest from reference TRBV2 and TRBJ2-2): EPEVTQTPSHQVTQMGQEVILRCVPISNHLYFYWYRQILGQKVEFLVSFYNNEISEKSEIFDDQFSVERPDGSNFTLKIRSTKLEDSAMYFCASSDVTPNTGELFFGEGSRLTVL.

The chain links TRBV12-3 or TRBV12-4 to TRBJ1-5; D is uncertain. This CDR3 is built from 13 residues. V was pared by 6 bases and J by 2 bases, with 8 bases between. CDR3 residues: CASRYSGNQPQHF. DNA of the CDR3: TGTGCCAGCAGGTACTCGGGCAATCAGCCCCAGCATTTT.

The gene calls are TRBV3-1 (or the pseudogene TRBV3-2) and TRBJ1-1; D may be TRBD1 (5 bases). V shed 4 bases and J shed 0 bases, with 9 bases lying between them. Germline CDR1 is LGHDT and CDR2 is YNNKEL (reference sequence). This CDR3 region has 14 residues. Written as DNA, the CDR3 is TGTGCCAGCAGCCCAAGACAGATGAACACTGAAGCTTTCTTT. Its translation: CASSPRQMNTEAFF.

V is TRBV6-6 and J is TRBJ1-4; possibly TRBD1 for D (6 bases). CDR1 is MNHNY and CDR2 is SVGAGI in the germline V gene (reference sequence). The V gene lost 2 bases and the J gene lost 0 bases, with 10 bases spanning the gap. The CDR3 spans 16 residues. CDR3 nucleotides: TGTGCCAGCAGTTACCCTACAGGGTCAACTAATGAAAAACTGTTTTTT. Encoded protein: CASSYPTGSTNEKLFF.